What follows are 6 T cell receptor beta chains derived from one specimen sequenced in a study of blood T cell repertoires in COVID-19 (TCRdb year 2020). Preparation of the library involved the immunoSEQ multiplex PCR assay. TCRdb limited this immuneACCESS table to in-frame rearrangements with V and J called. A share of clones is missing; checked studies link under half to unresolved V genes, and the rest is unexplained. Recorded for this sample are approximately 300,000 clones; 80% to 90% of them occurred a single time. Approximately 1.2% of the sample is held by the ten biggest clonotypes. Specimen: peripheral blood. The receptors stem from a woman aged 50 to 60 with acute or convalescent COVID-19.

V usage is TRBV5-6 and J usage is TRBJ2-2, with 13 bases that match TRBD2. V lost 1 base and J lost 7; bases outside the gene matches: 10. The CDR3 extends over 18 amino acids. Germline CDR1 and CDR2: SGHDT and YYEEEE. CDR3 coding DNA: TGTGCCAGCAGCTTGCCCACGACTAGCGGGGGGCTGTTCGGGGAGCTGTTTTTT. Protein product: CASSLPTTSGGLFGELFF.

V gene TRBV21-1 combines with J gene TRBJ1-1; the table's D call, TRBD1, was not checked against the DNA. TRBV21-1 is a documented pseudogene. The CDR3 covers 14 residues. The CDR3: CASSKGQGGTEAFF. The CDR3 DNA reads as TGTGCCAGCAGCAAAGGACAGGGGGGCACTGAAGCTTTCTTT.

V usage is TRBV6-1 and J usage is TRBJ2-3; D is perhaps TRBD2 (6 bases). The CDR3 consists of 18 residues. V gave up 2 bases and J gave up 4 bases, with 22 bases separating them. Germline V lookup: CDR1 MNHNS, CDR2 SASEGT. The CDR3 sequence is CASSERRLGGNLADTQYF. As DNA, the CDR3 is TGTGCCAGCAGTGAAAGAAGGTTGGGGGGAAATCTGGCAGATACGCAGTATTTT.

This chain links TRBV6-5 with TRBJ1-2; D unresolved. Germline values: CDR1 MNHEY, CDR2 SVGAGI. The CDR3 consists of 13 residues. Trimming cost V 7 bases and J 0 bases, with 9 bases left between them. DNA for the CDR3: TGTGCCAGCACCGCGGATGCTAACTATGGCTACACCTTC. Translated, it gives CASTADANYGYTF.

CDR3 nucleotide sequence: TGTGCCACCAGTGATTTGAAGCGGGGGGGCGAAGATACGCAGTATTTT. It translates to CATSDLKRGGEDTQYF. This chain links TRBV24-1 with TRBJ2-3; 10 bases fit TRBD2. J was trimmed by 5 bases and V by 0 bases; bases with no gene match: 4. Germline-derived CDR1 and CDR2 are KGHDR and SFDVKD. The CDR3 loop spans 16 amino acids.

In its sample, this clone was seen once. This chain uses TRBV7-9 with TRBJ2-5; 10 positions match TRBD2. V shed 2 bases, J shed 5 bases, and the junction held 11 bases outside the gene matches. This CDR3 is built from 17 residues. Germline assignment: CDR1 SEHNR and CDR2 FQNEAQ (reference sequence). This CDR3 reads CASSLSPAGGPRETQYF. CDR3 coding DNA: TGTGCCAGCAGCTTATCCCCAGCGGGGGGGCCGAGGGAGACCCAGTACTTC.